This passage covers 18 T cell receptor beta chains from one sample sequenced in a study of blood T cell repertoires in COVID-19. Generated by immunoSEQ multiplex PCR, the TCRdb table keeps only in-frame clones and is missing some. The table lists roughly 250,000 clones, 90% to 95% of them singletons. Source material: PBMCs or T cells enriched from blood (not recorded which). These TCRs come from a human donor in a cohort exposed to, infected with or recovered from COVID-19 (not recorded which). The donor label of this sample is uncertain.

The chain recombines TRBV3-1 (or the pseudogene TRBV3-2) with TRBJ2-5; TRBD2 aligns across 11 bases. The CDR3 extends over 15 amino acids. Losses at the gene ends were 5 bases for V and 2 bases for J; bases not matched to a gene: 4. Germline CDR1 reads LGHDT; CDR2 reads YNNKEL (reference sequence). CDR3 DNA: TGTGCCAGCAGCGGACTAGCGGGCCCTCAAGAGACCCAGTACTTC. Translation: CASSGLAGPQETQYF.

This chain links TRBV7-2 with TRBJ1-2; TRBD1 aligns across 7 bases. The CDR3 spans 13 residues. Looked up from germline, CDR1 is SGHTA and CDR2 is FQGNSA. The ends lost 5 bases at V and 8 bases at J; junction bases unmatched: 8. The CDR3 DNA reads TGTGCCAGCAGCGTGGACAGGCGGCGGGGCTACACCTTC. Its translation: CASSVDRRRGYTF.

The chain couples TRBV11-2 to TRBJ2-1; TRBD1 agrees at 10 bases. From germline, CDR1 is SGHAT and CDR2 FQNNGV. The CDR3 covers 14 residues. The trim removed 5 bases at V and 8 bases at J, leaving 6 bases unmatched. The CDR3, as DNA: TGTGCCAGCAGCCGGACAGGGGGTACAGATGAGCAGTTCTTC. Its translation is CASSRTGGTDEQFF.

The chain links TRBV19 to TRBJ1-4, with 7 bases lining up with TRBD1. The CDR3 has 15 residues. V dropped 4 bases and J dropped 8; count of bases not matched to a gene: 10. Germline V gives CDR1 LNHDA, CDR2 SQIVND (reference sequence). CDR3 DNA sequence: TGTGCCAGTAGTAGACCCCGGACAGGTGGCGAAAAACTGTTTTTT. It specifies CASSRPRTGGEKLFF.

The gene calls are TRBV5-1 and TRBJ2-5; 8 nucleotides align to TRBD2. Trimming took 6 bases from V and 2 from J; bases not matched to a gene: 12. Germline CDR1 reads SGHRS; CDR2 reads YFSETQ. The CDR3 spans 16 residues. CDR3 sequence reads: CASTSKSGGLQETQYF. In DNA, the CDR3 is TGCGCCAGCACCTCTAAAAGCGGGGGCCTACAAGAGACCCAGTACTTC.

V usage is TRBV10-3 and J usage is TRBJ2-5, with 7 bases matching TRBD2. The CDR3 is made up of 14 amino acids. The germline CDR1 and CDR2 sequences are ENHRY and SYGVKD. V was clipped by 3 bases and J by 5 bases; unmatched bases: 6. In nucleotides, the CDR3 is TGTGCCATCAGTGACCAAGAGGGAGGGGAGACCCAGTACTTC. Translated, it gives CAISDQEGGETQYF.

This chain connects TRBV5-5 to TRBJ1-1; the match to TRBD1 covers 7 bases. CDR1 SGHKS and CDR2 YYEKEE come from the germline V gene (reference sequence). Trimming cost V 6 bases and J 4 bases; bases outside gene matches: 6. The CDR3 contains 13 residues. The CDR3 coding sequence is TGTGCCAGCACCTTTACAGGGGCCACTGAAGCTTTCTTT. Translation: CASTFTGATEAFF.

This chain links TRBV24-1 with TRBJ2-2; no reliable D call. CDR1 and CDR2 (germline): KGHDR, SFDVKD. This CDR3 is 11 amino acids long. Trimming took off 6 bases at V and 8 bases at J, with 6 bases between the two ends. The DNA of the CDR3 is TGTGCCACCAGTTATACAGGGGAGCTGTTTTTT. As protein: CATSYTGELFF.

The chain is built from TRBV7-9 and TRBJ2-7, with D tentatively TRBD2 (6 bases). CDR3 size: 14 residues. CDR1 and CDR2 (germline): SEHNR, FQNEAQ (reference sequence). With 0 bases removed from V and 2 bases from J, the gap between germline ends came to 8 bases. This CDR3 reads CASSLAGGPYEQYF. CDR3 bases: TGTGCCAGCAGCTTAGCGGGGGGTCCCTACGAGCAGTACTTC.

This chain uses TRBV10-3 with TRBJ1-1, with D possibly matching TRBD1 (6 bases). There are 17 residues in the CDR3. Germline V gives CDR1 ENHRY, CDR2 SYGVKD. V lost 5 bases and J 0 bases, leaving 19 bases between the germline ends. The DNA for the CDR3 is TGTGCCATCAGTAGTTCTCCGGGACAAAACCTGAACACTGAAGCTTTCTTT. It translates to CAISSSPGQNLNTEAFF.

The chain carries TRBV9 and TRBJ2-5; 8 nucleotides match TRBD2. The ends lost 0 bases at V and 4 bases at J; junction bases unmatched: 5. The CDR3 is made up of 15 amino acids. Per germline, CDR1 SGDLS and CDR2 YYNGEE. The CDR3 nucleotides are TGTGCCAGCAGCGTAGGAAGCGGGGGAAGAGAGACCCAGTACTTC. Its translation is CASSVGSGGRETQYF.

The chain recombines TRBV18 with TRBJ1-2; no firm D call. The V gene lost 3 bases and the J gene lost 0 bases, with 5 bases spanning the gap. The CDR3 contains 13 residues. Per germline, CDR1 KGHSH and CDR2 LQKENI. This CDR3 reads CASSPGANYGYTF. The CDR3 bases are TGTGCCAGCTCACCTGGAGCTAACTATGGCTACACCTTC. The full variable domain, in which reference TRBV18 and TRBJ1-2 provide the parts outside the CDR3, is NAGVMQNPRHLVRRRGQEARLRCSPMKGHSHVYWYRQLPEEGLKFMVYLQKENIIDESGMPKERFSAEFPKEGPSILRIQQVVRGDSAAYFCASSPGANYGYTFGSGTRLTVV.

The chain combines TRBV7-9 with TRBJ2-7; D gene ambiguous. Germline CDR1 is SEHNR and CDR2 is FQNEAQ (reference sequence). The CDR3 contains 13 residues. V shed 3 bases and J shed 5 bases, with 11 bases lying between them. As DNA, the CDR3 is TGTGCCAGCAGCTTGTACAGTCTACACGAGCAGTACTTC. Amino acids: CASSLYSLHEQYF.

This chain uses TRBV29-1 with TRBJ1-1; no clear D gene. Looked up from germline, CDR1 is SQVTM and CDR2 is ANQGSEA. There are 14 residues in the CDR3. V was cut by 7 bases and J by 1 base, with 16 bases left in between. CDR3 sequence (DNA): TGCAGCGCGAGCAGTAGACTCTCGAACACTGAAGCTTTCTTT. Protein: CSASSRLSNTEAFF.

The V gene is TRBV7-9, the J gene TRBJ1-1, with a weak D call TRBD1 (6 bases). Germline assignment: CDR1 SEHNR and CDR2 FQNEAQ (reference sequence). Trimming took 5 bases from V and 8 from J, leaving 9 bases between them. The CDR3 extends over 11 amino acids. CDR3 DNA: TGTGCCAGCAGCAAAGACAGGGAAGCTTTCTTT. This gives the protein CASSKDREAFF.

The chain links TRBV25-1 to TRBJ2-2; TRBD1 matches 8 bases. The CDR3 extends over 16 amino acids. Germline V gene lookup returns CDR1 MGHDK and CDR2 SYGVNS. The V segment lost 3 bases and the J segment 0 bases; nucleotides outside the gene matches: 3. For the CDR3, the DNA is TGTGCCAGCAGTGAGACAGGGGCCCCGAACACCGGGGAGCTGTTTTTT. Translated, it gives CASSETGAPNTGELFF.

This clone appeared a single time. The V call is TRBV27, the J call TRBJ1-2; TRBD1 matches 9 bases. The CDR3 is 15 amino acids. Trimming at V came to 4 bases and at J to 8 bases, leaving 11 bases not matched to a gene. Germline V lookup: CDR1 MNHEY, CDR2 SMNVEV (reference sequence). The CDR3 sequence is CASSSPGQGKPGYTF. For the CDR3, the DNA is TGTGCCAGCAGTTCACCGGGACAGGGAAAGCCCGGCTACACCTTC.

J is TRBJ2-1 and V is TRBV19; TRBD1 matches at 7 bases. J gave up 6 bases and V 1 base, and 6 bases lay outside the gene matches. This CDR3 is built from 15 residues. Germline V gene sequence: CDR1 LNHDA, CDR2 SQIVND (reference sequence). The chain's CDR3 is CASSIGHRGGNEQFF. The DNA of the CDR3 is TGTGCCAGTAGTATAGGCCACAGGGGCGGCAATGAGCAGTTCTTC.